A selection of T cell receptor beta chains follows, all from one sample in a study of beta chain features in type 1 diabetes. Data came from immunoSEQ multiplex PCR; TCRdb stores just in-frame clones and leaves some out. This sample has more than 350,000 clones; around 10% occur once, and the top ten carry over 0.04%. The sequenced material came from naive CD4+ T cells from blood. Receptor source: a woman younger than 35 in good health. Each CDR3 is given with its conserved first and last residue. The order of the fields is V gene, D gene, CDR3 length, J gene, clone size, CDR3 DNA, CDR3 protein. A D gene is named only where the DNA matches it firmly. Clone size is not always given. Where it is, it says once, few, many or a class for expanded clones.

TRBV25-1,.,12,TRBJ2-1,.,TGTGCCAGCAGTGAATATCGCCGTGAGCAGTTCTTC,CASSEYRREQFF
TRBV9,TRBD1,14,TRBJ2-5,few,TGTGCCAGCAGCGTTACAGGGGGCCAAGAGACCCAGTACTTC,CASSVTGGQETQYF
TRBV5-1,TRBD1,15,TRBJ2-5,few,TGCGCCAGCAGCTTGCCGACAGGGGCAGGGGAGACCCAGTACTTC,CASSLPTGAGETQYF
TRBV2,.,15,TRBJ2-2,.,TGTGCCAGCAGTGAGAGACAGATCTCTACCGGGGAGCTGTTTTTT,CASSERQISTGELFF
TRBV9,TRBD1,16,TRBJ2-5,few,TGTGCCAGCAGCCAAACAGGGGGGAGCGGACCAGAGACCCAGTACTTC,CASSQTGGSGPETQYF
TRBV2,.,15,TRBJ1-1,few,TGTGCCAGCAGTGAATACGGGACCGTGAACACTGAAGCTTTCTTT,CASSEYGTVNTEAFF
TRBV4-1,.,15,TRBJ2-5,few,TGCGCCAGCAGCCAAGATGGGGCAGGGTCAGAGACCCAGTACTTC,CASSQDGAGSETQYF
TRBV29-1,TRBD1,13,TRBJ2-5,.,TGCAGCGTTACCGGGACAGGGGGAGAGACCCAGTACTTC,CSVTGTGGETQYF
TRBV30,.,13,TRBJ2-1,many,TGTGCCTGGACCCTCGTGCTTGGTAATGAGCAGTTCTTC,CAWTLVLGNEQFF
TRBV5-4,.,14,TRBJ2-1,.,TGTGCCAGCAGCTTGGGACATACCTACAATGAGCAGTTCTTC,CASSLGHTYNEQFF
TRBV7-2,.,17,TRBJ1-6,few,TGTGCCAGCAGCTTAGGAAGTATAGTAGGAGATAATTCACCCCTCCACTTT,CASSLGSIVGDNSPLHF
TRBV18,.,18,TRBJ2-2,.,TGTGCCAGCTCACCTGATGACGCTTGGACAGCTACCACCGGGGAGCTGTTTTTT,CASSPDDAWTATTGELFF
TRBV27,TRBD1,15,TRBJ1-5,few,TGTGCCAGCAGTTCTGACAGGGGAGACAATCAGCCCCAGCATTTT,CASSSDRGDNQPQHF
TRBV9,.,14,TRBJ1-4,.,TGTGCCAGCAGCGTATGGGCAACTAATGAAAAACTGTTTTTT,CASSVWATNEKLFF
TRBV7-2,TRBD2,17,TRBJ2-3,.,TGTGCCAGCAGCTTACTAGCGGGGGGGTTCGACACAGATACGCAGTATTTT,CASSLLAGGFDTDTQYF
TRBV5-6,.,14,TRBJ2-1,.,TGTGCCAGCAGCAGAACTAGGGGCTACAATGAGCAGTTCTTC,CASSRTRGYNEQFF
TRBV11-3,.,15,TRBJ2-1,.,TGTGCCAGCAGCCAAGGAACTAGCTCCTACAATGAGCAGTTCTTC,CASSQGTSSYNEQFF